This T cell receptor (beta chain) is drawn from a study of control samples from healthy donors and cancer patients. Looked up from germline, CDR1 is MNHEY and CDR2 is SVGEGT. This CDR3 is built from 15 residues. V lost 2 bases to trimming and J lost 4 bases; unmatched junction nucleotides: 4. Here immunoSEQ multiplex PCR was the method, and the copy in TCRdb shows in-frame clones only, minus some. The sample has around 140,000 clones; 92% are singletons. The chain joins TRBV6-2 or TRBV6-3 to TRBJ2-3, with 9 bases matching TRBD2. Specimen: blood. This receptor was obtained from a woman in her forties or fifties in good health. CDR3 nucleotide sequence: TGTGCCAGCAGTTACAGGGCGGGGGGGCCAGATACGCAGTATTTT. Translation gives CASSYRAGGPDTQYF.